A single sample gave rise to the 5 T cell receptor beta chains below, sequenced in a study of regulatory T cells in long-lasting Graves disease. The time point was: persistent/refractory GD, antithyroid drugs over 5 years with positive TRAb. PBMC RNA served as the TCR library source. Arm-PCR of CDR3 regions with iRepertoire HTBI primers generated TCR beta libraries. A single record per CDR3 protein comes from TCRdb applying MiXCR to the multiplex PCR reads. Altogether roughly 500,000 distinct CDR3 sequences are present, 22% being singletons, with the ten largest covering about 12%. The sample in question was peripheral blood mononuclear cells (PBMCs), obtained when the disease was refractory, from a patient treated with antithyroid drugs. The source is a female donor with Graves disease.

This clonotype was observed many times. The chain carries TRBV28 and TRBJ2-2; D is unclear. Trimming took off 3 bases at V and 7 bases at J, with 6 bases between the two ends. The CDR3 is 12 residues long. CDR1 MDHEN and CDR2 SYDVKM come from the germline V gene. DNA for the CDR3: TGTGCCAGCAGTTTGAGTGGCGGGGAGCTGTTTTTT. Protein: CASSLSGGELFF.

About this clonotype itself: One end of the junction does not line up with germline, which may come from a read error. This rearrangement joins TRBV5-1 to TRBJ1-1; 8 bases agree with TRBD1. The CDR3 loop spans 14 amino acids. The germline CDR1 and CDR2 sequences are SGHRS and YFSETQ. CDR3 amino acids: CASSNPGGRAEALF. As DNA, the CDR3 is TGCGCCAGCAGCAATCCAGGGGGCAGGGCTGAAGCTCTCTTT.

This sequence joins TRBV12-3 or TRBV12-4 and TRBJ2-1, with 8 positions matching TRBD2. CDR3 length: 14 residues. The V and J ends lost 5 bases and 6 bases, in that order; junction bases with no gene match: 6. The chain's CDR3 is CASSPPREGNEQFF. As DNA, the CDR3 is TGTGCCAGCAGTCCCCCCCGGGAGGGCAATGAGCAGTTCTTC.

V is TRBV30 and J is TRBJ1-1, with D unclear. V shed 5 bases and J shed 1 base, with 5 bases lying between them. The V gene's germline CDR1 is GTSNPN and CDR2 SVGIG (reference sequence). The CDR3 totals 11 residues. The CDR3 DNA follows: TGTGCCTGGGGCACGAACACTGAAGCTTTCTTT. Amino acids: CAWGTNTEAFF.

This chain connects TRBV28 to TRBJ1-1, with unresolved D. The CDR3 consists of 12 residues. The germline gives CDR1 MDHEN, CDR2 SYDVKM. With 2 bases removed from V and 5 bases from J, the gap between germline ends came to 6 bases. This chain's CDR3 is CASSLKDTEAFF. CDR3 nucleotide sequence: TGTGCCAGCAGTTTAAAGGATACTGAAGCTTTCTTT.